The 17 T cell receptor beta chains reported below all come from one sample, sequenced in a study of cytomegalovirus exposure and HLA in healthy donors. The data were produced by immunoSEQ multiplex PCR, yet TCRdb's version contains in-frame clones alone and is incomplete. Of around 180,000 clones listed, roughly 86% are singletons. The sequenced sample consisted of PBMCs. These receptors originate from a young woman in good health and CMV-seronegative.

V and J are TRBV12-5 and TRBJ2-5, with 7 bases aligning to TRBD2. CDR3 length: 17 residues. In germline, CDR1 is LGHNT, CDR2 FRNRAP. The J segment lost 4 bases and the V segment lost 0 bases, leaving 11 bases of the junction unmatched. DNA of the CDR3: TGTGCTAGTGGTTTGGTACTGGGGGGAGGGCCGGGAGAGACCCAGTACTTC. The encoded protein is CASGLVLGGGPGETQYF.

This chain links TRBV7-9 with TRBJ2-3; D possibly corresponds to TRBD1 (6 bases). V was cut by 3 bases and J by 5 bases, with 9 bases left in between. This CDR3 comprises 13 residues. Germline assignment: CDR1 SEHNR and CDR2 FQNEAQ (reference sequence). CDR3 sequence (DNA): TGTGCCAGCAGCTTTCCAGGGGAAGATACGCAGTATTTT. This translates into CASSFPGEDTQYF.

This clone has a single count. The chain carries TRBV7-6 and TRBJ2-5; D remains unclear. The CDR3 loop spans 11 amino acids. V lost 5 bases, J lost 9 bases, and 10 bases lay in between. Germline assignment: CDR1 SGHVS and CDR2 FNYEAQ. Here the CDR3 reads CASSHDSPQYF. The CDR3 nucleotides read TGTGCCAGCAGCCATGACTCCCCCCAGTACTTC.

The chain is built from TRBV6-6 and TRBJ1-1, with 7 bases identical to TRBD1. With V trimmed by 6 bases and J by 3 bases, 7 bases remained unmatched. This CDR3 contains 14 residues. Germline CDR1 is MNHNY and CDR2 is SVGAGI (reference sequence). The CDR3 coding sequence is TGTGCCAGCAGCGAAAATACAGGGGACACTGAAGCTTTCTTT. Translation gives CASSENTGDTEAFF.

V is TRBV27 and J is TRBJ2-1, with TRBD2 matching 12 bases. This CDR3 spans 14 amino acids. The germline V gene has CDR1 MNHEY and CDR2 SMNVEV (reference sequence). Losses at the gene ends were 5 bases for V and 9 bases for J; bases not matched to a gene: 5. This CDR3 is CASSGLAGSFEQFF. CDR3 bases: TGTGCCAGCAGTGGACTAGCGGGGTCTTTTGAGCAGTTCTTC.

This clone was found a few times. The rearrangement links TRBV20-1 to TRBJ1-1; D unresolved. The CDR3 is made up of 9 amino acids. Germline V gives CDR1 DFQATT, CDR2 SNEGSKA (reference sequence). Trimming removed 3 bases from V and 7 bases from J, with 3 bases in between. The CDR3 protein is CSASNEAFF. As DNA, the CDR3 is TGCAGTGCTAGCAATGAAGCTTTCTTT.

The rearrangement links TRBV7-3 to TRBJ1-6, with D possibly TRBD1 on 6 matching bases. The CDR3 contains 13 residues. Trimming pared 3 bases from V and 12 bases from J, leaving 12 bases between. CDR1 and CDR2 from the germline V gene are SGHTA and FQGTGA. CDR3 coding DNA: TGTGCCAGCAGCTTCGTCAGGGGCGGACCCCTCCACTTT. Translated, it gives CASSFVRGGPLHF.

The chain is built from TRBV7-9 and TRBJ1-2; 7 bases are shared with TRBD1. The V and J ends lost 4 bases and 8 bases, in that order; junction bases with no gene match: 7. CDR1 SEHNR and CDR2 FQNEAQ come from the germline V gene (reference sequence). The CDR3 runs 13 residues. CDR3 coding DNA: TGTGCCAGCAGCTCACGACAGGGCGTCGGCTACACCTTC. It encodes CASSSRQGVGYTF.

The gene calls are TRBV5-4 and TRBJ1-2, with D unclear. CDR1 is SGHNT, CDR2 YYREEE, per germline (reference sequence). CDR3 length: 14 residues. V lost 2 bases and J 6 bases, leaving 14 bases between the germline ends. CDR3 DNA sequence: TGTGCCAGCAGCTTCGGGAGTGGAATAAATGGCTACACCTTC. Encoded protein: CASSFGSGINGYTF.

V gene TRBV6-1 combines with J gene TRBJ1-3; D remains ambiguous. Trimming cost V 2 bases and J 0 bases, with 8 bases left between them. The CDR3 spans 15 residues. The V gene's germline CDR1 is MNHNS and CDR2 SASEGT. DNA of the CDR3: TGTGCCAGCAGTGAATTCGGGAGCTCTGGAAACACCATATATTTT. The encoded protein is CASSEFGSSGNTIYF.

This chain connects TRBV9 to TRBJ2-2, with 9 bases aligning to TRBD1. The CDR3 is made up of 18 amino acids. V was pared by 4 bases and J by 2 bases, with 12 bases of the junction left unmatched. Germline loops: CDR1 SGDLS, CDR2 YYNGEE. CDR3 residues: CASSLRGSTGGNTGELFF. CDR3 coding DNA: TGTGCCAGCAGCCTGAGGGGTTCGACAGGGGGAAACACCGGGGAGCTGTTTTTT.

The chain is built from TRBV10-2 and TRBJ1-5, with 7 bases lining up with TRBD1. The CDR3 has 15 residues. Germline V gene data show CDR1 as WSHSY and CDR2 as SAAADI. Trimming cost V 2 bases and J 3 bases; bases outside gene matches: 4. This CDR3 reads CASSEVDRPNQPQHF. CDR3 coding DNA: TGCGCCAGCAGTGAGGTGGACAGGCCCAATCAGCCCCAGCATTTT.

The chain has TRBV19 and TRBJ1-2; possible D gene TRBD1, 5 bases. Germline CDR1 and CDR2: LNHDA and SQIVND (reference sequence). The CDR3 loop spans 12 amino acids. V lost 6 bases and J 7 bases, leaving 12 bases between the germline ends. CDR3 amino acids: CASSGRGFGYTF. CDR3 in DNA: TGTGCCAGTAGCGGTCGGGGGTTTGGCTACACCTTC.

J is TRBJ2-2 and V is TRBV6-1; 13 bases line up with TRBD2. CDR3 length: 18 amino acids. The V and J ends lost 5 bases and 4 bases, in that order; junction bases with no gene match: 10. Per germline, CDR1 MNHNS and CDR2 SASEGT. CDR3 nucleotides: TGTGCCAGCAGTAAAGAACTAGCGGGGGGGCTTTTCACCGGGGAGCTGTTTTTT. It yields the protein CASSKELAGGLFTGELFF.

The rearrangement joins TRBV2 to TRBJ2-4; D not certain. The CDR3 is 14 residues long. Trimming took 6 bases from V and 1 from J, leaving 10 bases between them. Germline V gene data show CDR1 as SNHLY and CDR2 as FYNNEI. This CDR3 reads CASRATTAKNIQYF. The DNA of the CDR3 is TGTGCCAGCAGAGCGACGACGGCCAAAAACATTCAGTACTTC.

V and J are TRBV16 and TRBJ1-1; the D gene is possibly TRBD1 (6 bases). The CDR3 has 15 residues. V lost 0 bases and J lost 1, with 9 bases in between. CDR1 KGHSY and CDR2 FQNENV come from the germline V gene. CDR3 sequence reads: CASSQSGTTNTEAFF. Here the CDR3 DNA reads TGTGCCAGCAGCCAATCTGGGACAACGAACACTGAAGCTTTCTTT.

The genes are TRBV11-3 and TRBJ2-1, with 14 bases aligning to TRBD2. The V gene's germline CDR1 is SGHNT and CDR2 YENEEA. This CDR3 comprises 16 residues. Trimming removed 3 bases from V and 7 bases from J; junction bases left unmatched: 5. Here the CDR3 DNA reads TGTGCCAGCAGCTTCCCCGGGACTAGCGGGAGAAATGAGCAGTTCTTC. Translating it yields CASSFPGTSGRNEQFF.